In its sample, the clone carrying this T cell receptor beta chain was seen many times. Germline V gene sequence: CDR1 MNHEY, CDR2 SMNVEV (reference sequence). The CDR3 has 14 residues. V lost 10 bases, J lost 0 bases, and 13 bases lay in between. The data were taken from a study of CD8 T cells in ankylosing spondylitis. TCRdb ran MiXCR on the 5' RACE reads and lists one entry per CDR3 protein. This table holds 150,000 to 200,000 distinct CDR3 sequences, 8.5% to 10% found once. The specimen was blood, either unsorted or a sorted T cell fraction (not recorded which). The source is a female donor with ankylosing spondylitis or in good health (not recorded which). V is TRBV27 and J is TRBJ2-1; no clear D gene. The CDR3 coding sequence is TGTGCCACCTCGGACGGAAGCTCCTACAATGAGCAGTTCTTC. Protein product: CATSDGSSYNEQFF.